Given below is one T cell receptor beta chain in context. The data originate from a study of blood T cell repertoires in COVID-19. Assay: immunoSEQ multiplex PCR; the TCRdb copy retains only in-frame clones and omits some. The sample holds under 200,000 clones; roughly four fifths are singletons and the top ten take roughly 12%. Trimming pared 6 bases from V and 14 bases from J, leaving 17 bases between. The CDR3 runs to 12 residues. Germline V gene sequence: CDR1 MNHEY, CDR2 SVGAGI. The receptor's source is a man between 50 and 59 years old who had recovered from COVID-19. The chain combines TRBV6-5 with TRBJ2-1; weak D call: TRBD2 (5 bases). Sequencing was carried out using PBMCs or T cells enriched from blood (not recorded which). This CDR3 reads CASSASRVEEFF. For the CDR3, the DNA is TGTGCCAGCAGCGCTTCGAGGGTAGAGGAGTTCTTC.